The 23 T cell receptor beta chains below come from one sample, sequenced in a study of control samples from healthy donors and cancer patients. Libraries were prepared by immunoSEQ multiplex PCR; TCRdb keeps only in-frame clonotypes and omits some of them. Of 20,000 to 30,000 clones listed, 80% to 85% are singletons. Material: PBMCs. These receptors all come from a man between 60 and 70 years old with colorectal cancer.

This clone was recorded only once. The chain joins TRBV6-2 or TRBV6-3 to TRBJ1-5; 7 bases line up with TRBD1. The germline V gene encodes CDR1 MNHEY and CDR2 SVGEGT. V shed 6 bases and J 5 bases; nucleotides not matched to a gene: 7. The CDR3 length is 14 residues. This CDR3 is CASSLDRDYQPQHF. The DNA of the CDR3 is TGTGCCAGCAGCTTAGACAGGGATTATCAGCCCCAGCATTTT.

Note on this clone: Other DNA sequences in this specimen translate into the identical CDR3. The V and J genes are TRBV5-1 and TRBJ1-2, with TRBD1 identical over 7 bases. The V gene's germline CDR1 is SGHRS and CDR2 YFSETQ. V shed 0 bases and J 3 bases; nucleotides not matched to a gene: 5. The CDR3 is made up of 15 amino acids. Here the CDR3 DNA reads TGCGCCAGCAGCTTGGGGGCTCAGGGGGACTATGGCTACACCTTC. It specifies CASSLGAQGDYGYTF.

The V gene is TRBV6-1, the J gene TRBJ2-1; the match to TRBD1 covers 7 bases. Germline CDR1 and CDR2: MNHNS and SASEGT. The trim removed 3 bases at V and 5 bases at J, leaving 10 bases unmatched. The CDR3 extends over 16 amino acids. The CDR3 loop reads CASSDLAGTENNEQFF. The CDR3 DNA sequence: TGTGCCAGCAGTGATCTCGCCGGGACAGAAAACAATGAGCAGTTCTTC.

This clone was counted a few times. V is TRBV4-1 and J is TRBJ1-6, with D unclear. The CDR3 extends over 15 amino acids. The V gene lost 2 bases and the J gene lost 6 bases, with 11 bases spanning the gap. The V gene's germline CDR1 is MGHRA and CDR2 YSYEKL. DNA for the CDR3: TGCGCCAGCAGCCAATGGAAGGACCCTAATTCACCCCTCCACTTT. It yields the protein CASSQWKDPNSPLHF.

In DNA, the CDR3 is TGTGCCAGCAGTTACTCTCAGAACACTGAAGCTTTCTTT. This codes for CASSYSQNTEAFF. The V gene is TRBV6-6, the J gene TRBJ1-1; D is uncertain. The CDR3 is made up of 13 amino acids. Germline V lookup: CDR1 MNHNY, CDR2 SVGAGI (reference sequence). The V end was cut by 0 bases, the J end by 1 base, with 3 bases between.

The chain combines TRBV5-1 with TRBJ2-2, with 9 bases that match TRBD2. Germline CDR1 SGHRS, CDR2 YFSETQ. The CDR3 consists of 15 residues. Trimming cost V 4 bases and J 1 base; bases outside gene matches: 2. As DNA, the CDR3 is TGCGCCAGCAGCCCGACTAGCGGGAACACCGGGGAGCTGTTTTTT. It specifies CASSPTSGNTGELFF.

This clone was found once. CDR3 sequence reads: CASSWGGYNSPLHF. In nucleotides, the CDR3 is TGTGCCAGCAGTTGGGGGGGCTATAATTCACCCCTCCACTTT. The rearrangement uses TRBV25-1 and TRBJ1-6, with D perhaps matching TRBD1 (5 bases). Germline V lookup: CDR1 MGHDK, CDR2 SYGVNS. CDR3 length equals 14 residues. Trimming removed 5 bases at V and 3 bases at J, with 8 bases between.

This sequence joins TRBV14 and TRBJ2-3; no clear D gene. Trimming took 0 bases from V and 2 from J, leaving 9 bases between them. In germline, CDR1 is SGHDN, CDR2 FVKESK. CDR3 length: 15 residues. The DNA of the CDR3 is TGTGCCAGCAGCCAAGAAGAGCTTCTCACAGATACGCAGTATTTT. The encoded protein is CASSQEELLTDTQYF.

The genes are TRBV4-1 and TRBJ1-1, with 7 bases fitting TRBD1. V dropped 4 bases and J dropped 4; count of bases not matched to a gene: 9. The germline CDR1 and CDR2 sequences are MGHRA and YSYEKL. CDR3 size: 15 residues. The CDR3 DNA is TGCGCCAGCAGCCGCGGAGAGGGGGCTCTCACTGAAGCTTTCTTT. This codes for CASSRGEGALTEAFF.

For the CDR3, the DNA is TGTGCCAGCAGGCCGACAGGGGGCGACTATGGCTACACCTTC. This translates into CASRPTGGDYGYTF. V is TRBV5-4 and J is TRBJ1-2, with 10 bases that match TRBD1. With 5 bases clipped from V and 3 bases from J, the junction kept 4 bases outside the gene matches. There are 14 residues in the CDR3. Germline V gene lookup returns CDR1 SGHNT and CDR2 YYREEE (reference sequence).

The chain couples TRBV5-8 to TRBJ1-2; possible D gene TRBD1, 6 bases. The CDR3 runs to 14 residues. With 2 bases removed from V and 3 bases from J, the gap between germline ends came to 11 bases. Germline V gene lookup returns CDR1 SGHTS and CDR2 YDEGEE. CDR3 sequence (DNA): TGTGCCAGCAGCTTTCGGAGGGGGGACTATGGCTACACCTTC. Its translation: CASSFRRGDYGYTF.

This clone was observed a handful of times. The chain uses TRBV18 and TRBJ1-5; D ambiguous. V was cut by 3 bases and J by 7 bases, with 13 bases left in between. Germline-derived CDR1 and CDR2 are KGHSH and LQKENI. CDR3 length: 14 amino acids. For the CDR3, the DNA is TGTGCCAGCTCACCGCAAAGAGTGGAACAGCCCCAGCATTTT. It specifies CASSPQRVEQPQHF. Combining the CDR3 with reference TRBV18 and TRBJ1-5 gives the whole variable domain NAGVMQNPRHLVRRRGQEARLRCSPMKGHSHVYWYRQLPEEGLKFMVYLQKENIIDESGMPKERFSAEFPKEGPSILRIQQVVRGDSAAYFCASSPQRVEQPQHFGDGTRLSIL.

This clone has a handful of counts. V and J are TRBV6-6 and TRBJ1-2, with D possibly being TRBD1 (6 bases). The CDR3 has 14 residues. CDR1 is MNHNY, CDR2 SVGAGI, per germline (reference sequence). V was pared by 4 bases and J by 7 bases, with 16 bases between. The CDR3 sequence: CASSSKGERGGYTF. The CDR3 nucleotides read TGTGCCAGCAGTTCCAAGGGGGAGAGGGGTGGCTACACCTTC.

The chain joins TRBV19 to TRBJ1-5; D is unresolved. CDR3 length: 13 residues. CDR1 LNHDA and CDR2 SQIVND come from the germline V gene (reference sequence). V was pared by 5 bases and J by 6 bases, with 11 bases between. CDR3 protein: CASSDAPSQPQHF. CDR3 DNA: TGTGCCAGTAGTGACGCGCCCAGTCAGCCCCAGCATTTT.

The chain has TRBV12-5 and TRBJ2-7; D not certain. The germline gives CDR1 LGHNT, CDR2 FRNRAP. The V gene lost 1 base and the J gene lost 3 bases, with 4 bases spanning the gap. This CDR3 has 12 amino acids. The CDR3 DNA reads as TGTGCTAGTGGTTTGGCCAGCTACGAGCAGTACTTC. Its translation: CASGLASYEQYF.

This clone was observed once. The V call is TRBV19, the J call TRBJ1-5; D remains ambiguous. The CDR3 is made up of 15 amino acids. From germline, CDR1 is LNHDA and CDR2 SQIVND (reference sequence). V was shortened by 5 bases and J by 0 bases, with 11 bases between the two germline ends. CDR3 in amino acids: CASSSSGISNQPQHF. In nucleotides, the CDR3 is TGTGCCAGTAGTTCGTCGGGGATTAGCAATCAGCCCCAGCATTTT.

The chain joins TRBV5-1 to TRBJ2-7, with 12 nucleotides matching TRBD1. CDR1 SGHRS and CDR2 YFSETQ come from the germline V gene. The CDR3 is 17 residues long. V was clipped by 4 bases and J by 4 bases; unmatched bases: 12. As DNA, the CDR3 is TGCGCCAGCAGCCCGGGGACAGGGGGCGCCCAGGTGTACGAGCAGTACGTC. This encodes CASSPGTGGAQVYEQYV.

The J gene is TRBJ1-5, the V gene TRBV5-8; D is unclear. The CDR3 length is 13 residues. Germline loops: CDR1 SGHTS, CDR2 YDEGEE. Trimming removed 4 bases from V and 7 bases from J, with 12 bases in between. In DNA form, the CDR3 reads TGTGCCAGCAGCCTCAGTCCTCCACAGCCCCAGCATTTT. It translates to CASSLSPPQPQHF.

The rearrangement uses TRBV5-1 and TRBJ2-5, with 11 positions matching TRBD2. J gave up 5 bases and V 4 bases, and 7 bases lay outside the gene matches. The germline V gene has CDR1 SGHRS and CDR2 YFSETQ. The CDR3 is 15 amino acids. CDR3 protein: CASSTVAGGAETQYF. In DNA, the CDR3 is TGCGCCAGCAGCACCGTAGCGGGGGGGGCCGAGACCCAGTACTTC.

The chain employs TRBV4-1 and TRBJ2-1, with no clear D. This CDR3 has 12 residues. Germline values: CDR1 MGHRA, CDR2 YSYEKL. V lost 0 bases and J lost 5, with 2 bases in between. In DNA, the CDR3 is TGCGCCAGCAGCCAAGATAACAATGAGCAGTTCTTC. Protein product: CASSQDNNEQFF.

V and J are TRBV6-1 and TRBJ2-1; D unresolved. CDR1 and CDR2 from the germline V gene are MNHNS and SASEGT. Trimming removed 3 bases from V and 5 bases from J, with 14 bases in between. The CDR3 totals 15 residues. The CDR3 region has the DNA TGTGCCAGCAGTGAGGGCCAGGCGACAAACAATGAGCAGTTCTTC. Translation: CASSEGQATNNEQFF.

This sequence joins TRBV6-5 and TRBJ1-6; D unclear. This CDR3 region has 13 residues. Germline values: CDR1 MNHEY, CDR2 SVGAGI. Trimming cost V 8 bases and J 0 bases, with 5 bases left between them. DNA for the CDR3: TGTGCCAGCGGGAGCTCCTATAATTCACCCCTCCACTTT. Protein sequence: CASGSSYNSPLHF.

This rearrangement joins TRBV5-1 to TRBJ2-1; D not certain. The CDR3 has 15 amino acids. V was shortened by 4 bases and J by 9 bases, with 20 bases between the two germline ends. CDR1 is SGHRS and CDR2 is YFSETQ in the germline V gene. CDR3 loop: CASSLGRAATIEQFF. The CDR3 nucleotides read TGCGCCAGCAGCCTAGGACGAGCCGCTACAATTGAGCAGTTCTTC. Using reference TRBV5-1 and TRBJ2-1 for the parts outside the CDR3, the full variable domain is KAGVTQTPRYLIKTRGQQVTLSCSPISGHRSVSWYQQTPGQGLQFLFEYFSETQRNKGNFPGRFSGRQFSNSRSEMNVSTLELGDSALYLCASSLGRAATIEQFFGPGTRLTVL.